These 27 T cell receptor beta chains share one sample of origin, sequenced in a study of blood T cell repertoires in COVID-19. Assay used: immunoSEQ multiplex PCR; TCRdb lists only in-frame clones, some missing. The data contain roughly 200,000 clones, more than 80% of them singletons. The sequencing input was PBMCs or T cells enriched from blood (not recorded which). Receptor source: a man between 40 and 49 years old who had recovered from COVID-19.

The CDR3 sequence: CASSLIRPLAGGINNEQFF. In DNA, the CDR3 is TGCGCCAGCAGCTTGATCCGTCCCCTAGCGGGAGGGATAAACAATGAGCAGTTCTTC. The J gene is TRBJ2-1, the V gene TRBV5-1; 12 bases map to TRBD2. The CDR3 is 19 amino acids. V lost 1 base to trimming and J lost 5 bases; unmatched junction nucleotides: 13. Germline lookup yields CDR1 SGHRS and CDR2 YFSETQ.

The chain links TRBV11-3 to TRBJ1-1; D is possibly TRBD1 (6 bases). The germline CDR1 and CDR2 sequences are SGHNT and YENEEA. This CDR3 is built from 17 residues. The germline V and J ends were trimmed by 5 bases and 4 bases, with 23 bases remaining between them. CDR3 region: CASSLGTWDRMGTEAFF. Written as DNA, the CDR3 is TGTGCCAGCAGCCTCGGGACATGGGATCGAATGGGCACTGAAGCTTTCTTT. Drawing the rest from reference TRBV11-3 and TRBJ1-1, the complete variable domain is EAGVVQSPRYKIIEKKQPVAFWCNPISGHNTLYWYLQNLGQGPELLIRYENEEAVDDSQLPKDRFSAERLKGVDSTLKIQPAELGDSAVYLCASSLGTWDRMGTEAFFGQGTRLTVV.

The chain recombines TRBV2 with TRBJ2-7; a possible D gene is TRBD1 (6 bases). This CDR3 is built from 13 residues. V was pared by 7 bases and J by 3 bases, with 13 bases between. Germline CDR1 and CDR2: SNHLY and FYNNEI. This CDR3 is CASTGQIVYEQYF. The CDR3 DNA is TGTGCCAGCACAGGACAGATAGTCTACGAGCAGTACTTC.

The gene calls are TRBV28 and TRBJ1-2, with TRBD1 as a possible D gene (6 bases). Per the germline V gene, CDR1 is MDHEN and CDR2 is SYDVKM. V lost 5 bases, J lost 0 bases, and 13 bases lay in between. The CDR3 is 15 residues long. CDR3 DNA: TGTGCCAGCAGTGTCGGGGACACTACTAACTATGGCTACACCTTC. Protein product: CASSVGDTTNYGYTF.

The chain recombines TRBV29-1 with TRBJ2-2; 10 bases align to TRBD1. This CDR3 contains 15 residues. Germline V gives CDR1 SQVTM, CDR2 ANQGSEA. With 7 bases clipped from V and 6 bases from J, the junction kept 11 bases outside the gene matches. Written as DNA, the CDR3 is TGCAGCGCCAACCTAGGACAGGGGGTCTCCGGGGAGCTGTTTTTT. This codes for CSANLGQGVSGELFF.

The gene calls are TRBV11-3 and TRBJ1-1; TRBD1 agrees at 7 bases. CDR1 is SGHNT, CDR2 YENEEA, per germline. The CDR3 has 14 amino acids. J was trimmed by 2 bases and V by 5 bases; bases with no gene match: 5. The CDR3, as DNA: TGTGCCAGCAGCAACAGGGGCGACAACACTGAAGCTTTCTTT. This translates into CASSNRGDNTEAFF.

The chain carries TRBV5-1 and TRBJ2-4; no definite D call. Germline assignment: CDR1 SGHRS and CDR2 YFSETQ. V shed 0 bases and J shed 10 bases, with 11 bases lying between them. The CDR3 extends over 13 amino acids. CDR3 nucleotide sequence: TGCGCCAGCAGCTTGGGCCAGTCGTCGATTCAGTACTTC. Its protein is CASSLGQSSIQYF.

The CDR3 region has the DNA TGTGCCTCCAACTCGGGGAATGGTAATTCACCCCTCCACTTT. This translates into CASNSGNGNSPLHF. V is TRBV9 and J is TRBJ1-6; D unclear. In germline, CDR1 is SGDLS, CDR2 YYNGEE. The CDR3 is 14 residues long. The germline V and J ends were trimmed by 10 bases and 6 bases, with 17 bases remaining between them.

This clone showed up just a few times. The chain uses TRBV9 and TRBJ1-1, with D maybe TRBD1 (5 bases). The germline V and J ends were trimmed by 3 bases and 2 bases, with 11 bases remaining between them. This CDR3 comprises 14 residues. Germline lookup yields CDR1 SGDLS and CDR2 YYNGEE. This CDR3 is CASSEFDSNTEAFF. In DNA form, the CDR3 reads TGTGCCAGCAGCGAATTTGACAGTAACACTGAAGCTTTCTTT.

The J gene is TRBJ2-1, the V gene TRBV7-3; 8 bases line up with TRBD2. Germline V lookup: CDR1 SGHTA, CDR2 FQGTGA. The CDR3 contains 16 residues. The J segment lost 8 bases and the V segment lost 4 bases, leaving 13 bases of the junction unmatched. CDR3 nucleotide sequence: TGTGCCAGCAGCTCGTGGACTAGCTCACACTTGGATGAGCAGTTCTTC. Protein sequence: CASSSWTSSHLDEQFF.

The chain uses TRBV5-6 and TRBJ1-2; 8 bases match TRBD1. Germline V gene data show CDR1 as SGHDT and CDR2 as YYEEEE. V was clipped by 0 bases and J by 3 bases; unmatched bases: 10. This CDR3 comprises 17 residues. CDR3 in amino acids: CASSLVGLGQAHYGYTF. CDR3 DNA sequence: TGTGCCAGCAGCTTGGTGGGGTTGGGACAGGCGCACTATGGCTACACCTTC.

In its sample, this clone was seen once. The chain joins TRBV5-4 to TRBJ2-7; D remains ambiguous. The CDR3 spans 13 residues. V gave up 3 bases and J gave up 4 bases, with 11 bases separating them. Germline assignment: CDR1 SGHNT and CDR2 YYREEE (reference sequence). The CDR3 DNA reads as TGTGCCAGCAGCTCAACGGCGGCATACGAGCAGTACTTC. It yields the protein CASSSTAAYEQYF.

Only one count was recorded for this clone. The V call is TRBV2, the J call TRBJ2-1, with TRBD1 matching 9 bases. The germline V gene encodes CDR1 SNHLY and CDR2 FYNNEI. This CDR3 contains 15 residues. V was clipped by 4 bases and J by 3 bases; unmatched bases: 4. The CDR3 DNA sequence: TGTGCCAGCAGTGGGGACAGGGCCGGCTACAATGAGCAGTTCTTC. This sequence encodes CASSGDRAGYNEQFF.

V usage is TRBV7-7 and J usage is TRBJ2-2; the D gene is possibly TRBD2 (5 bases). This CDR3 spans 14 amino acids. Germline V gene lookup returns CDR1 SSHAT and CDR2 FNYEAQ (reference sequence). Trimming shortened V by 10 bases and J by 5 bases, and 17 bases separated the two germline ends. The CDR3 region is CAIFLAPGTGELFF. The CDR3 nucleotides read TGTGCCATCTTCCTGGCCCCGGGGACCGGGGAGCTGTTTTTT.

The V and J genes are TRBV18 and TRBJ1-4; TRBD1 matches 8 bases. V lost 6 bases and J lost 5; bases outside the gene matches: 2. CDR1 is KGHSH and CDR2 is LQKENI in the germline V gene. This CDR3 spans 13 amino acids. The CDR3 DNA follows: TGTGCCAGCTCTCGGGACAGGAATGAAAAACTGTTTTTT. Protein product: CASSRDRNEKLFF.

This chain connects TRBV7-2 to TRBJ2-1; D gene ambiguous. The germline V gene has CDR1 SGHTA and CDR2 FQGNSA. This CDR3 is 15 amino acids long. V was pared by 2 bases and J by 2 bases, with 10 bases between. The CDR3 sequence is CASSLTADTYNEQFF. The CDR3 DNA reads TGTGCCAGCAGCTTAACCGCTGACACCTACAATGAGCAGTTCTTC.

This clone appeared a few times. The J gene is TRBJ1-2, the V gene TRBV27, with 8 bases matching TRBD1. The CDR3 covers 16 residues. The trim removed 0 bases at V and 7 bases at J, leaving 10 bases unmatched. The germline gives CDR1 MNHEY, CDR2 SMNVEV (reference sequence). The CDR3 region has the DNA TGTGCCAGCAGTTTATCGAGGGCAGGGGGCGTGGGTGGCTACACCTTC. Amino acids: CASSLSRAGGVGGYTF.

The gene calls are TRBV7-6 and TRBJ2-3, with 14 nucleotides matching TRBD2. The CDR3 runs 18 residues. The V segment lost 5 bases and the J segment 4 bases; nucleotides outside the gene matches: 11. Per germline, CDR1 SGHVS and CDR2 FNYEAQ. This CDR3 is CASSARLAGGPQADTQYF. As DNA, the CDR3 is TGTGCCAGCAGCGCTCGACTAGCGGGAGGGCCTCAGGCAGATACGCAGTATTTT.

This sequence joins TRBV29-1 and TRBJ1-2, with 8 bases fitting TRBD1. The CDR3 runs to 13 residues. The V segment lost 3 bases and the J segment 6 bases; nucleotides outside the gene matches: 6. Germline V gene lookup returns CDR1 SQVTM and CDR2 ANQGSEA. The CDR3 sequence: CSVESSQGDGYTF. CDR3 nucleotide sequence: TGCAGCGTTGAGAGTTCACAGGGGGATGGCTACACCTTC.

This clone is a singleton in its sample. This chain joins TRBV10-3 and TRBJ1-2; D might be TRBD1 (6 bases). The V gene lost 3 bases and the J gene lost 2 bases, with 25 bases spanning the gap. CDR3 length equals 19 residues. Germline V gene data show CDR1 as ENHRY and CDR2 as SYGVKD. CDR3 region: CAISEGPETGLPQNYGYTF. CDR3 nucleotides: TGTGCCATCAGTGAAGGGCCAGAGACAGGATTACCCCAAAACTATGGCTACACCTTC.

This sequence joins TRBV28 and TRBJ1-2; 11 bases match TRBD1. The germline V gene encodes CDR1 MDHEN and CDR2 SYDVKM. Trimming cost V 5 bases and J 7 bases; bases outside gene matches: 3. The CDR3 length is 13 residues. The CDR3, as DNA: TGTGCCAGCAGTGGGGACAGGGGGTCTGGCTACACCTTC. Its translation is CASSGDRGSGYTF.

The chain employs TRBV5-1 and TRBJ1-4, with TRBD1 matching 10 bases. The CDR3 loop spans 15 amino acids. Trimming took 4 bases from V and 6 from J; bases not matched to a gene: 6. From germline, CDR1 is SGHRS and CDR2 YFSETQ. The CDR3 protein is CASSPDRGLDEKLFF. The CDR3 DNA follows: TGCGCCAGCAGCCCCGACAGGGGGCTGGATGAAAAACTGTTTTTT.

This chain links TRBV4-1 with TRBJ1-1; 10 bases line up with TRBD1. Germline V gene sequence: CDR1 MGHRA, CDR2 YSYEKL. CDR3 length equals 15 residues. The trim removed 4 bases at V and 4 bases at J, leaving 6 bases unmatched. In DNA, the CDR3 is TGCGCCAGCAGCCTCATTGGGACAGGGGCCACTGAAGCTTTCTTT. This codes for CASSLIGTGATEAFF.

CDR3 in DNA: TGTGCCAGCAGCCCCTACCGGGACAGGGCGTACAATGAGCAGTTCTTC. It encodes CASSPYRDRAYNEQFF. The rearrangement links TRBV7-8 to TRBJ2-1; 9 nucleotides match TRBD1. From germline, CDR1 is SGHVS and CDR2 FQNEAQ. Losses at the gene ends were 5 bases for V and 4 bases for J; bases not matched to a gene: 9. This CDR3 has 16 amino acids.

V is TRBV14 and J is TRBJ1-2, with TRBD1 as a possible D gene (5 bases). Trimming pared 4 bases from V and 2 bases from J, leaving 14 bases between. The CDR3 covers 15 residues. Germline V CDR1 and CDR2: SGHDN, FVKESK. CDR3 amino acids: CASSRYKKGNYGYTF. The CDR3 nucleotides read TGTGCCAGCAGCCGATACAAAAAGGGGAACTATGGCTACACCTTC.

The J gene is TRBJ1-1, the V gene TRBV3-1 (or the pseudogene TRBV3-2); D ambiguous. This CDR3 contains 13 residues. CDR1 is LGHDT, CDR2 YNNKEL, per germline (reference sequence). Trimming took off 5 bases at V and 3 bases at J, with 10 bases between the two ends. The CDR3 DNA follows: TGTGCCAGCAGCTTGTCAGTCGACACTGAAGCTTTCTTT. Translated: CASSLSVDTEAFF.

V gene TRBV13 combines with J gene TRBJ2-3; D is unresolved. CDR3 size: 12 residues. V lost 5 bases to trimming and J lost 2 bases, with 5 bases between them. Germline assignment: CDR1 PRHDT and CDR2 FYEKMQ (reference sequence). The CDR3 DNA reads as TGTGCCAGCAGCCCATCCACAGATACGCAGTATTTT. It translates to CASSPSTDTQYF. The full variable domain, rest sourced from reference TRBV13 and TRBJ2-3, is AAGVIQSPRHLIKEKRETATLKCYPIPRHDTVYWYQQGPGQDPQFLISFYEKMQSDKGSIPDRFSAQQFSDYHSELNMSSLELGDSALYFCASSPSTDTQYFGPGTRLTVL.